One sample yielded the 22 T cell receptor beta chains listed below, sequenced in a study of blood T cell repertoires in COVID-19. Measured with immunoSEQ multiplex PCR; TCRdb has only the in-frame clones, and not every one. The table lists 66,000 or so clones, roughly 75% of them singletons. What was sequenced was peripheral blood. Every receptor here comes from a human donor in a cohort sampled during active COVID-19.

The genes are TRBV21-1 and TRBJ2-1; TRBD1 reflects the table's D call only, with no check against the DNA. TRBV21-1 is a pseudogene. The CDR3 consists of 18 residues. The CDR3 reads CASSQLMGRQGADNEQFF. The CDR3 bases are TGTGCCAGCAGCCAATTAATGGGGCGACAGGGTGCGGACAATGAGCAGTTCTTC.

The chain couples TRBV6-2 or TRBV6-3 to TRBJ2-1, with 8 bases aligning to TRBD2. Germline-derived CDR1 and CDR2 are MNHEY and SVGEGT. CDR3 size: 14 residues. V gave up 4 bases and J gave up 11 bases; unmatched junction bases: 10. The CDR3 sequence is CASSSGTRTPQQFF. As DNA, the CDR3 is TGTGCCAGCAGTTCCGGGACTAGGACCCCCCAGCAGTTCTTC.

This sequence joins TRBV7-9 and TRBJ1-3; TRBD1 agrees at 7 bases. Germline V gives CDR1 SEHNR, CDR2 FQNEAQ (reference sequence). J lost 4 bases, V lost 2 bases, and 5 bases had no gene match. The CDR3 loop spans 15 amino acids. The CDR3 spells CASSLNPGQGNTIYF. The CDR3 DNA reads TGTGCCAGCAGCTTAAACCCGGGACAGGGAAACACCATATATTTT.

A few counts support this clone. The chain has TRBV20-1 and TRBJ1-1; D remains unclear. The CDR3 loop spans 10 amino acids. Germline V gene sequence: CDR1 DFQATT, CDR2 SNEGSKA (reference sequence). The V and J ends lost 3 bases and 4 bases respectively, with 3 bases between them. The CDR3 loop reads CSARATEAFF. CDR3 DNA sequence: TGCAGTGCTAGGGCCACTGAAGCTTTCTTT.

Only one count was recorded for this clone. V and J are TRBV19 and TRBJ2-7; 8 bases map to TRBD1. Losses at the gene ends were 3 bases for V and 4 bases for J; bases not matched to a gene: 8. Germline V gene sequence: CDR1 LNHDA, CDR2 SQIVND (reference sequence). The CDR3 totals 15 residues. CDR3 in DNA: TGTGCCAGTAGTATTGGATCTGGACAGGGTTACGAGCAGTACTTC. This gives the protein CASSIGSGQGYEQYF.

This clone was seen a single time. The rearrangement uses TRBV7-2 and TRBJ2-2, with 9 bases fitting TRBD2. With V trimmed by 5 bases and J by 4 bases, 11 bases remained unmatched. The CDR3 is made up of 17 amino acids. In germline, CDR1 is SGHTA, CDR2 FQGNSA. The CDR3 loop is CASSPGNSGRFTGELFF. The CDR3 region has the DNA TGTGCCAGCAGCCCGGGCAATAGCGGGAGATTCACCGGGGAGCTGTTTTTT.

CDR3 amino acids: CSVSGQLGNTIYF. The CDR3 DNA follows: TGCAGCGTCTCCGGACAGCTAGGAAACACCATATATTTT. This chain uses TRBV29-1 with TRBJ1-3; perhaps TRBD1 as D (6 bases). Germline lookup yields CDR1 SQVTM and CDR2 ANQGSEA. Trimming removed 6 bases from V and 4 bases from J, with 13 bases in between. The CDR3 has 13 amino acids.

The CDR3 coding sequence is TGTGCCAGCAGCGTAGCAGTCCCCTACAATGAGCAGTTCTTC. Encoded protein: CASSVAVPYNEQFF. The V gene is TRBV6-2 or TRBV6-3, the J gene TRBJ2-1; D call uncertain. The V gene's germline CDR1 is MNHEY and CDR2 SVGEGT. Trimming cost V 6 bases and J 2 bases, with 11 bases left between them. The CDR3 contains 14 residues.

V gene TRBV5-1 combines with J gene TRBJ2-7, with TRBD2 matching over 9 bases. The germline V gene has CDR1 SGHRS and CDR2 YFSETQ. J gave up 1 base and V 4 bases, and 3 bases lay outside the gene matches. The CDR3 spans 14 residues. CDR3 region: CASSVSGSSYEQYF. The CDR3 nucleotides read TGCGCCAGCAGCGTTAGCGGGAGTTCCTACGAGCAGTACTTC.

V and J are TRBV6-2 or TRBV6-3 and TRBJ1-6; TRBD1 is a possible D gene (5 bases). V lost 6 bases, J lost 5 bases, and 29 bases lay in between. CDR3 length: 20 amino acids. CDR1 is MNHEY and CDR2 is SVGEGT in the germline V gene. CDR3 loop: CASSRMVRRGRIADNSPLHF. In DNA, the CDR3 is TGTGCCAGCAGCCGAATGGTCCGGAGGGGCCGAATTGCCGATAATTCACCCCTCCACTTT.

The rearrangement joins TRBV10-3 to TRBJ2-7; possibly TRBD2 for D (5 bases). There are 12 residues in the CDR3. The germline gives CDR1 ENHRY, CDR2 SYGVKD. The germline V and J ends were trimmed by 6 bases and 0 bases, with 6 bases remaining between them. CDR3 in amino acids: CAIRGSSYEQYF. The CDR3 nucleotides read TGTGCCATCAGGGGGAGCTCCTACGAGCAGTACTTC.

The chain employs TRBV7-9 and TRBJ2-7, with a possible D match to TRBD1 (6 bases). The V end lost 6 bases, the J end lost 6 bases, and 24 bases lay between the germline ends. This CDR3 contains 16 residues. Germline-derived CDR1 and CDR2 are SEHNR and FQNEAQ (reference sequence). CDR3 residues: CASSLYSGHSSREQYF. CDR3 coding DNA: TGTGCCAGCAGTCTATACTCGGGACATTCATCCCGCGAGCAGTACTTC.

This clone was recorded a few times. The CDR3 loop reads CASSPIGSGELFF. The CDR3 bases are TGTGCCAGCAGTCCCATCGGGTCCGGGGAGCTGTTTTTT. The chain is built from TRBV27 and TRBJ2-2, with D unclear. V lost 5 bases and J lost 6, with 10 bases in between. There are 13 residues in the CDR3. Germline V gene data show CDR1 as MNHEY and CDR2 as SMNVEV (reference sequence).

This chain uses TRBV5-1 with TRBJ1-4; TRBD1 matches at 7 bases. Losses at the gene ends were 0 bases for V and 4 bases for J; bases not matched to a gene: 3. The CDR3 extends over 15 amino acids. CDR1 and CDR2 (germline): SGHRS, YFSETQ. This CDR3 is CASSLAYRGNEKLFF. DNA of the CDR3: TGCGCCAGCAGCTTGGCCTACAGGGGTAATGAAAAACTGTTTTTT.

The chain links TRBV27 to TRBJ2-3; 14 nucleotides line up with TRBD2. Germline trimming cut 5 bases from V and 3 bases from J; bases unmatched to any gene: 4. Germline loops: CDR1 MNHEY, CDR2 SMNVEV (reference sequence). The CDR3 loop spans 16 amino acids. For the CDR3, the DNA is TGTGCCAGCAGTAGGACTAGCGGGAGGTATACAGATACGCAGTATTTT. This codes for CASSRTSGRYTDTQYF.

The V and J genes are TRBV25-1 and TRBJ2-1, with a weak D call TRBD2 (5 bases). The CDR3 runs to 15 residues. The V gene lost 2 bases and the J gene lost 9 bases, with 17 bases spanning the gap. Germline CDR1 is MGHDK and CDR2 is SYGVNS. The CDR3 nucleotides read TGTGCCAGCAGTGAAAGCGGTCGGCCTATAGGTGAGCAGTTCTTC. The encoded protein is CASSESGRPIGEQFF.

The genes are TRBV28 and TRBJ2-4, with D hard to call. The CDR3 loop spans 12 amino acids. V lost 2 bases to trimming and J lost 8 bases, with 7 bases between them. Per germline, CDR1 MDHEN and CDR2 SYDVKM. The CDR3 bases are TGTGCCAGCAGTTTAACGCGTGACATTCAGTACTTC. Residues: CASSLTRDIQYF.

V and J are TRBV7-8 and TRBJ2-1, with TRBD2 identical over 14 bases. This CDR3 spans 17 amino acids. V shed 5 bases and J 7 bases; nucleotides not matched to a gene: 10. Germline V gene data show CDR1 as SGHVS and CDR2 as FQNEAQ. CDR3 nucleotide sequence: TGTGCCAGCAGCCCCGCGGCCGGGACTAGCGGGAGTAATGAGCAGTTCTTC. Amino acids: CASSPAAGTSGSNEQFF.

The CDR3 protein is CASSMGQSNTEAFF. The CDR3 DNA sequence: TGTGCCAGTAGTATGGGGCAGTCGAACACTGAAGCTTTCTTT. The chain uses TRBV19 and TRBJ1-1, with D tentatively TRBD1 (5 bases). The CDR3 totals 14 residues. Germline CDR1 and CDR2: LNHDA and SQIVND (reference sequence). Trimming took off 3 bases at V and 1 base at J, with 9 bases between the two ends.

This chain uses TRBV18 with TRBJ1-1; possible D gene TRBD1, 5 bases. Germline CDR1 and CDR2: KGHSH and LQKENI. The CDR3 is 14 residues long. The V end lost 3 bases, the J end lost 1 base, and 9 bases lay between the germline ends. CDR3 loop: CASSPPTANTEAFF. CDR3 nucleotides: TGTGCCAGCTCACCTCCGACAGCGAACACTGAAGCTTTCTTT.

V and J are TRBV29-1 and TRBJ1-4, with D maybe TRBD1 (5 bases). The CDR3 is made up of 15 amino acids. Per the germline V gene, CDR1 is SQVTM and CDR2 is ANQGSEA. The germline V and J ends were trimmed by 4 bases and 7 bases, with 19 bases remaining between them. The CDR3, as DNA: TGCAGCGTTGTTCCGGGGGTGTCCGGTGGTGAAAAACTGTTTTTT. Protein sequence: CSVVPGVSGGEKLFF.

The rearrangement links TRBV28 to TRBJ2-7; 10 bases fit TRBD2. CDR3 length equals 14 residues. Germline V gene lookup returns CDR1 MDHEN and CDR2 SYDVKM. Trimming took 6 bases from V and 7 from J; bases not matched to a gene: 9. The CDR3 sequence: CASRGSGRPGEQYF. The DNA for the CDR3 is TGTGCCAGCAGGGGTAGCGGGAGGCCGGGGGAGCAGTACTTC.